Here is one T cell receptor (beta chain) with its context. Its antigen is still unknown. There are no base qualities to consult, and no much larger clone falls within one base. The data are from a study of blood T cell repertoires in COVID-19 (dated by TCRdb to 2018 to 2021). Looking at the study overall: Collaborator samples came from the United States, Italy and Spain and covered acute and convalescent phases of COVID-19. The prospective study material was composed of cDNA or gDNA derived from T cells, B-cell-depleted T cells, or PBMCs. Subjects who had been exposed to COVID-19, were actively infected with it, or had recovered from it provided the deeply sampled blood TCRbeta repertoires that made up the dataset. The repertoires were released in a freely available public database meant as a resource for research on the immune response to SARS-CoV-2. Samples were obtained from the ongoing ImmuneRACE study (first 160 participants) and from some 1,200 subjects provided by 6 global collaborators. The sample metadata nearly always contained a de-identified subject ID, COVID-19 status, age in years and sex. Where HLA class I and class II types were available, the types were taken from metadata supplied by the sample provider, not from assay-based typing. Findings and caveats that apply to the study as a whole: Clinical and demographic metadata were provided uncurated, with the amount varying by source and participant.

TCRbeta CDR3 regions were amplified from genomic DNA by means of the immunoSEQ Assay, a bias-controlled multiplex PCR. Per the original workflow: Within the assay, amplification of reference gene primers was used to estimate how many nucleated cells each sample contained. To quantify the absolute abundance of each unique TCRbeta CDR3 rearrangement, sequence reads were collapsed and filtered. For each sample, productive Simpson clonality was calculated as the square root of Simpson's diversity index across productive rearrangements. Here the immuneACCESS table is served through TCRdb, limited to in-frame sequences with V and J called. Missing clones are a known gap in these copies; in checked studies unresolved V genes cover under half, and the rest lacks a known reason. V and J calls and clone size come straight from that table; D and trimming were deduced from the DNA. This sample has under 3,500 clones in its table, and about 85% of those were observed once. The leading ten clones occupy about a fifth of the sample.

The CDR3 runs 17 residues from the cysteine to the phenylalanine. Of all the DNA, just the CDR3 is kept, 51 bases in frame from base 1. The germline V gene yields SGHVS for CDR1 and FQNEAQ for CDR2. V is reduced by 1 base and J by 5 bases, leaving a spacing of 20 bases between them. Collaborating institutions collected whole blood in K2EDTA tubes following their own protocols. For TCRbeta analysis, collaborators shipped samples in one of three forms: frozen whole blood, isolated PBMCs, or DNA extracted from either of those sample types. The chain is made from TRBV7-8 and TRBJ1-1; the best D guess is TRBD1, with 5 bases matching. Material: peripheral blood. The receptor's source is a human donor in a cohort sampled during active COVID-19. The CDR3 is CASSLEVRGGAKTEAFF. The sequence in DNA is TGTGCCAGCAGCTTAGAAGTGAGGGGAGGGGCGAAGACTGAAGCTTTCTTT. Joined to the reference TRBV7-8 and TRBJ1-1 proteins, this CDR3 gives the full variable domain: GAGVSQSPRYKVAKRGQDVALRCDPISGHVSLFWYQQALGQGPEFLTYFQNEAQLDKSGLPSDRFFAERPEGSVSTLKIQRTQQEDSAVYLCASSLEVRGGAKTEAFFGQGTRLTVV.